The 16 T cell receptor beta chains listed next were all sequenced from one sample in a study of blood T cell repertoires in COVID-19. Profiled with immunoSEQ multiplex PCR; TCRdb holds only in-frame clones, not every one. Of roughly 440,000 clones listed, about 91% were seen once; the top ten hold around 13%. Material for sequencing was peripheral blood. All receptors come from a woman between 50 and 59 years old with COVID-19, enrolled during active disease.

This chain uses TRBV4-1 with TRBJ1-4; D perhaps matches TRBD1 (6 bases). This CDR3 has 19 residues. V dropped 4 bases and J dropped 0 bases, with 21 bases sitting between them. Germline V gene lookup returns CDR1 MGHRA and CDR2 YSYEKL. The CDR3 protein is CASSRWTVFGFATNEKLFF. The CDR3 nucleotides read TGCGCCAGCAGCCGATGGACAGTTTTTGGATTTGCAACTAATGAAAAACTGTTTTTT.

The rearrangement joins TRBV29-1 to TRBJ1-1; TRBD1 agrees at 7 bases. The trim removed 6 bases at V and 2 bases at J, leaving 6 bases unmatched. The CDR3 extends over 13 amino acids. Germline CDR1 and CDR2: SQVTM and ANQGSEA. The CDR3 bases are TGCAGCGTAAGACAGGGTCGTAACACTGAAGCTTTCTTT. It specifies CSVRQGRNTEAFF.

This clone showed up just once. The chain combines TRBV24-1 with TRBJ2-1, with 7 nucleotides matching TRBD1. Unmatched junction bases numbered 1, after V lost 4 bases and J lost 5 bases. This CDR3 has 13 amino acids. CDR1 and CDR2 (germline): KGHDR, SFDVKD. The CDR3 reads CATSEGQHNEQFF. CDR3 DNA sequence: TGTGCCACCAGTGAGGGACAGCACAATGAGCAGTTCTTC.

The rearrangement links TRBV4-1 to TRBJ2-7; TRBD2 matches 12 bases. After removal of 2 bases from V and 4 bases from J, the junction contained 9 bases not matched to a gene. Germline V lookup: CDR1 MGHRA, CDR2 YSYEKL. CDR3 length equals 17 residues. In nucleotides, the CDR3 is TGCGCCAGCAGCCAACTGGGCCTAGCGGGGGGGCCATACGAGCAGTACTTC. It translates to CASSQLGLAGGPYEQYF.

CDR3 protein: CASSSTGVFYGYTF. In DNA, the CDR3 is TGTGCCAGCAGCTCGACAGGGGTATTCTATGGCTACACCTTC. The chain couples TRBV7-9 to TRBJ1-2, with 8 nucleotides matching TRBD1. The V and J ends lost 4 bases and 4 bases, in that order; junction bases with no gene match: 5. This CDR3 comprises 14 residues. Germline V gene sequence: CDR1 SEHNR, CDR2 FQNEAQ (reference sequence).

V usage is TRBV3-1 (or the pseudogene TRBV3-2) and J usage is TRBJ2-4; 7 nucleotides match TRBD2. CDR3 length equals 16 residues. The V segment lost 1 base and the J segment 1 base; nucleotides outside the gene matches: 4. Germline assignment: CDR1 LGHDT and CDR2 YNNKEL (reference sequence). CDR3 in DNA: TGTGCCAGCAGCCAAGTGTACGGGGGGGCCAAAAACATTCAGTACTTC. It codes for CASSQVYGGAKNIQYF.

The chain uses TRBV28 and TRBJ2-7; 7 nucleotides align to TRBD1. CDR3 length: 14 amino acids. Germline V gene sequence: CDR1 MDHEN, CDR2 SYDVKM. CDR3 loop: CVTSPDRVSGEQYF. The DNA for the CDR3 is TGTGTTACCTCACCAGACAGGGTGTCGGGGGAGCAGTACTTC.

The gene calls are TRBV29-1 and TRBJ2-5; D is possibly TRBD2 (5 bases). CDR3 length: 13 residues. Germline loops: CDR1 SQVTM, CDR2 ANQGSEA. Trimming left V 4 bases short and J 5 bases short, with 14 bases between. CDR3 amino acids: CSVATSGRETQYF. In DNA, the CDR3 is TGCAGCGTTGCTACCTCGGGAAGGGAGACCCAGTACTTC.

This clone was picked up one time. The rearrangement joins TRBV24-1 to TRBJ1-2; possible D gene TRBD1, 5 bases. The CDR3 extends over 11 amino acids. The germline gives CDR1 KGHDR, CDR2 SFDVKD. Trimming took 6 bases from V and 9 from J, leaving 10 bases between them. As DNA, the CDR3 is TGTGCCACCAGTTCAGGGAATCGCTACACCTTC. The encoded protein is CATSSGNRYTF.

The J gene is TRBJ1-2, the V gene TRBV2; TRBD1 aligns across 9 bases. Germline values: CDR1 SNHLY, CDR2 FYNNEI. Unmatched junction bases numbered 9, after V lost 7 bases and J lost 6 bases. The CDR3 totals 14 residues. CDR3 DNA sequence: TGTGCCAGCACCCGCGGGGGACAGGGCAATGGCTACACCTTC. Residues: CASTRGGQGNGYTF.

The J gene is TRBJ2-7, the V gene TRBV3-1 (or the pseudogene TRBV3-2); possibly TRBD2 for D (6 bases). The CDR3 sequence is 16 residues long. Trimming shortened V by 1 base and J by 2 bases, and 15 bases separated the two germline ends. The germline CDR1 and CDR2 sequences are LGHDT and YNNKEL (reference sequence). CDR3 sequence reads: CASSQGPRAGPYEQYF. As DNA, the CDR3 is TGTGCCAGCAGCCAAGGCCCTAGGGCGGGACCCTACGAGCAGTACTTC.

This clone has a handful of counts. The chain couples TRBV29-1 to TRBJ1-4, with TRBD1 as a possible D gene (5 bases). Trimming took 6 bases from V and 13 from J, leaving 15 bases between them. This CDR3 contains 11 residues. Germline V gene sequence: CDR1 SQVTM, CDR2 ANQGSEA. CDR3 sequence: CSVLREGRLFF. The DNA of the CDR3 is TGCAGCGTCCTCAGGGAAGGTAGACTGTTTTTT.

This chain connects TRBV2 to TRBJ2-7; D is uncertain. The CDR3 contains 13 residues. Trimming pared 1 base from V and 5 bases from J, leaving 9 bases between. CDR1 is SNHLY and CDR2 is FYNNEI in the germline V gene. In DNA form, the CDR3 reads TGTGCCAGCAGTGAAGGCAGGCATCACGAGCAGTACTTC. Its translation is CASSEGRHHEQYF.

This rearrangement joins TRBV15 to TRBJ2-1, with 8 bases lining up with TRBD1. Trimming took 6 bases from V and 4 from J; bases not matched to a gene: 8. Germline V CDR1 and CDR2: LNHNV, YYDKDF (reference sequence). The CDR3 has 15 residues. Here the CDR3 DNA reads TGTGCCACCAGTCTCCAGGGGGCGCCTTACAATGAGCAGTTCTTC. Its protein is CATSLQGAPYNEQFF.

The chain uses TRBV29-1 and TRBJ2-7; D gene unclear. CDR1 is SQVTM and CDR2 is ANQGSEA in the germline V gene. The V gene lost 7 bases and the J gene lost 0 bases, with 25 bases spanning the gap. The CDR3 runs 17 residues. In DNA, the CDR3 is TGCAGCGCCGCCGACGAAGTAACAGCTACGTACTCCTACGAGCAGTACTTC. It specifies CSAADEVTATYSYEQYF.

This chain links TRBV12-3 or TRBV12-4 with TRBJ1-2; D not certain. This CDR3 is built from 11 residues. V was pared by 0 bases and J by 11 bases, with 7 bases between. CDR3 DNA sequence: TGTGCCAGCAGTTTAGCTGGGCAGTACACCTTC. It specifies CASSLAGQYTF.